The text below deals with one TCR beta chain. Its cognate antigen has yet to be identified. Germline is not matched at one junction end, which may reflect a read error. As encoded in the germline V gene (reference sequence), CDR1 is DFQATT while CDR2 is SNEGSKA. Reading from cysteine to phenylalanine, the CDR3 counts 17 amino acids. Solely the CDR3 DNA is kept, with 51 bases framed from the first base. Libraries were made using PCR. Sequencing took place on an Illumina HiSeq 2500. Molecular barcoding was employed in the preparation of TCR libraries, with unique molecular identifiers being used to normalize TCRbeta repertoire quantification. Using fastp at Q25 and MiXCR, TCRdb reprocessed the public reads and kept productive beta chains. Entries are consolidated by CDR3 protein sequence, retaining the most common genes and DNA. Here the sample has about 610,000 distinct CDR3 sequences; 10% occur a single time. Roughly 4% of the sample is held by the ten biggest clonotypes.

The sample is drawn from a study of T-cell reconstitution after alpha-beta-depleted transplantation in children (dated by TCRdb to 2015 to 2016). Study-wide context: T-cell immune reconstitution after TCRalphabeta/CD19-depleted allogeneic hematopoietic cell transplantation in children was quantitatively tracked in the study by means of TCR repertoire profiling.

The chain uses TRBV20-1 and TRBJ1-1; the central 7 bases match TRBD1. The starting material was PBMCs from the stem cell graft donor, obtained from the stem cell graft. This sequence was found in a human donor who donated a stem cell graft to a child with acute myeloid leukemia. At the DNA level, the sequence is TGCTGTGCTAGAGGCCGCGGGACAGCGATAACGAACACTGAAGCTTTCTTT. The encoded protein is CCARGRGTAITNTEAFF.